The 5 T cell receptor beta chains below were found in one sample sequenced in a study of CD8 T cells in ankylosing spondylitis. TCRdb reprocessed the 5' RACE reads with MiXCR, giving one entry per CDR3 protein. The sample yields more than 150,000 distinct CDR3 sequences, 15% to 20% seen once. Sample: blood, either unsorted or a sorted T cell fraction (not recorded which). Source of these receptors: a male donor aged 10-30 years with ankylosing spondylitis or in good health (not recorded which).

This clonotype came up many times. The chain is built from TRBV7-8 and TRBJ2-6; TRBD2 matches at 7 bases. The trim removed 0 bases at V and 0 bases at J, leaving 2 bases unmatched. CDR1 and CDR2 (germline): SGHVS, FQNEAQ. There are 17 residues in the CDR3. This CDR3 is CASSLAASGSGANVLTF. CDR3 coding DNA: TGTGCCAGCAGCTTAGCGGCTAGCGGCTCTGGGGCCAACGTCCTGACTTTC.

In this sample, this clonotype turned up many times. The CDR3 is CAISEGPLGAGYTF. CDR3 DNA: TGTGCCATCAGTGAGGGGCCCCTAGGGGCTGGCTACACCTTC. The chain combines TRBV10-3 with TRBJ1-2, with D perhaps TRBD1 (5 bases). Germline V CDR1 and CDR2: ENHRY, SYGVKD. V was clipped by 2 bases and J by 7 bases, with 14 bases between them. The CDR3 has 14 amino acids.

This clonotype was detected many times. The rearrangement uses TRBV12-3 or TRBV12-4 and TRBJ2-6; TRBD1 matches 7 bases. The length of the CDR3 is 17 residues. Germline trimming cut 5 bases from V and 4 bases from J; bases unmatched to any gene: 11. The CDR3 region is CASSKGAAQHGANVLTF. The CDR3, as DNA: TGTGCCAGCAGTAAGGGGGCCGCCCAGCACGGGGCCAACGTCCTGACTTTC.

This clonotype appeared many times. This chain links TRBV20-1 with TRBJ2-1, with D hard to call. CDR3 length equals 15 residues. CDR1 is DFQATT and CDR2 is SNEGSKA in the germline V gene (reference sequence). The V gene lost 0 bases and the J gene lost 9 bases, with 18 bases spanning the gap. CDR3 DNA: TGCAGTGCTAGAGATCAAGTTTATGGAACAAGTGAGCAGTTCTTC. Protein sequence: CSARDQVYGTSEQFF.

This clonotype was found many times. The V call is TRBV27, the J call TRBJ2-3, with 12 bases lining up with TRBD2. The CDR3 has 17 residues. With V trimmed by 10 bases and J by 3 bases, 14 bases remained unmatched. Germline V gives CDR1 MNHEY, CDR2 SMNVEV (reference sequence). CDR3 in DNA: TGTGCCACCCGCGGGGCTAGCGGGAGGGCCGGGACAGATACGCAGTATTTT. It specifies CATRGASGRAGTDTQYF.